This T cell receptor (beta chain) was identified in a study of blood T cell repertoires in COVID-19. Study-level background: The samples span acute and convalescent COVID-19 from the United States, Italy and Spain. PBMCs, B-cell-depleted T cells, or T cells were the source of the cDNA or gDNA that made up the material.

Per the authors' pipeline: For nucleated cells, counts were estimated from reference gene primer amplification. Repertoires were generated with immunoSEQ multiplex PCR, while TCRdb's copy carries only in-frame clones and drops some. From that table come the V and J calls and clone size; the DNA was used to work out D and trimming. The sample holds over 95,000 clones, about four fifths seen once. The CDR3 runs 16 residues. Looked up from germline, CDR1 is MNHNY and CDR2 is SVGAGI (reference sequence). Trimming stripped 2 bases from V and 6 bases from J, with 17 bases between. V is TRBV6-6 and J is TRBJ1-3; TRBD1 might be the D (5 bases). Material for sequencing was peripheral blood. The sequence came from a human donor in a cohort sampled during active COVID-19. The CDR3 DNA sequence: TGTGCCAGCAGTTACGGGGGGGGAACCAGAGCAAACACCATATATTTT. Translation gives CASSYGGGTRANTIYF.